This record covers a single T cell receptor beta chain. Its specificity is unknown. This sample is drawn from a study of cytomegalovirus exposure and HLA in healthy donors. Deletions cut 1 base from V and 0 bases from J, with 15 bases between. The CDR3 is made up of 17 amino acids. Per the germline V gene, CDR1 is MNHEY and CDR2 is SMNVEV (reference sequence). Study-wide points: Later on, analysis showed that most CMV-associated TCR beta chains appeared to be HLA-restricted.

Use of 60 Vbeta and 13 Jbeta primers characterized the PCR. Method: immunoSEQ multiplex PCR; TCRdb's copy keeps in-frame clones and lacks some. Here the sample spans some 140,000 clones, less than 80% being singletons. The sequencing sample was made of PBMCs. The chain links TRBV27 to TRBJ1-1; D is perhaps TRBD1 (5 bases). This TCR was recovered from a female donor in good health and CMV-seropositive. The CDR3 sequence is CASSLLTDPRMNTEAFF. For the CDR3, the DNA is TGTGCCAGCAGTTTATTGACAGACCCGAGAATGAACACTGAAGCTTTCTTT.